This TCR beta chain was captured in a study of STAT5B mutations in CD4+ large granular lymphocyte leukemia. Notes on the study in general: 8/27 top patient clones versus 2/35 control clones were TRBV06-family.

Comment on this clone: Its antigen is undetermined.

The survey-level immunoSEQ assay was used. The repertoire was sequenced with immunoSEQ multiplex PCR; TCRdb's copy has only in-frame clones and lacks some. Of 25,000 to 35,000 clones listed, 60% to 80% are singletons. V lost 11 bases and J lost 5; bases outside the gene matches: 5. The V gene's germline CDR1 is ENHRY and CDR2 SYGVKD. This CDR3 is built from 12 residues. This TCR was sampled from a human donor in good health. V usage is TRBV10-3 and J usage is TRBJ1-2; 10 nucleotides align to TRBD1. Sequenced: CD4+ T cells from blood buffy coats. CDR3 protein: CAHGQGDYGYTF. CDR3 nucleotide sequence: TGTGCCCACGGACAGGGGGATTATGGCTACACCTTC.